The T cell receptor beta chain under discussion was sequenced for a study of CD8 T cells in ankylosing spondylitis. Overall study results and limits: About 8 highly homologous variants made up a TCR beta motif, and this motif appeared characteristic of ankylosing spondylitis blood.

The CDR3 has 17 residues. V dropped 3 bases and J dropped 2; count of bases not matched to a gene: 10. Germline V CDR1 and CDR2: SGDLS, YYNGEE. This clonotype was recorded a few times. Antigen: not known. MiXCR, applied by TCRdb to the 5' RACE reads, yields one record per CDR3 protein. The profile shows roughly 700,000 distinct CDR3 sequences, under 20% of them singletons. The chain is built from TRBV9 and TRBJ1-3; TRBD1 matches 8 bases. The receptor was derived from a male donor with ankylosing spondylitis. The sequenced material came from blood, either unsorted or a sorted T cell fraction (not recorded which). The CDR3 DNA is TGTGCCAGCAGCGGGTGGGACAGGATGATAACTGGAAACACCATATATTTT. This translates into CASSGWDRMITGNTIYF.